This T cell receptor (beta chain) was observed in a study of shared clonotypes between healthy human individuals. In replicate PCRs of sorted subsets, about 220 ng DNA, about 30,000 T cell genomes, was used. Method: immunoSEQ multiplex PCR; TCRdb's copy keeps in-frame clones and lacks some. The top ten hold approximately 0.39% of the sample, which has over 2 million clones, roughly 90% seen once. CDR3 size: 12 residues. V lost 5 bases and J lost 3, with 8 bases in between. Germline V gives CDR1 SEHNR, CDR2 FQNEAQ (reference sequence). A note on this clone: Different DNA sequences within this sample yield the same CDR3.

This TCR derives from a man aged 18 to 30 in good health. Some clones in this sample may be carry-over from other donors' samples. V is TRBV7-9 and J is TRBJ2-7; D is perhaps TRBD1 (6 bases). The sequenced sample consisted of naive CD4+ T cells from PBMCs. Described subset: CD45RA+ positively selected. CDR3 in DNA: TGTGCCAGCAGCCAGACAGGCTACGAGCAGTACTTC. This sequence encodes CASSQTGYEQYF.